What follows are 15 T cell receptor beta chains derived from one specimen sequenced in a study of T cells after yellow fever vaccination. TCRdb redid the calling of the 5' RACE reads with MiXCR, one entry per CDR3 protein. The table records some 600,000 distinct CDR3 sequences, about a sixth of them present only once. Specimen: PBMCs, collected 4 to 5 days after the first yellow fever vaccination. Receptor source: a man younger than 35 who received the YFV17D yellow fever vaccine.

This clonotype occurred a few times. V and J are TRBV5-6 and TRBJ2-7; D is uncertain. The CDR3 has 13 amino acids. Germline V CDR1 and CDR2: SGHDT, YYEEEE. Trimming shortened V by 1 base and J by 9 bases, and 14 bases separated the two germline ends. CDR3 region: CASSLYRASGQYV. In DNA form, the CDR3 reads TGTGCCAGCAGCTTGTATAGGGCCTCTGGGCAGTACGTC.

There are many counts of this clonotype. The chain is built from TRBV3-1 and TRBJ1-1; D is undetermined. CDR1 and CDR2 from the germline V gene are LGHDT and YNNKEL (reference sequence). The CDR3 covers 13 residues. V lost 2 bases and J lost 0, with 4 bases in between. The CDR3 DNA reads TGTGCCAGCAGCCAAAGGGTGAACACTGAAGCTTTCTTT. It codes for CASSQRVNTEAFF.

This clonotype was found a few times. V is TRBV11-2 and J is TRBJ2-5; D unclear. The CDR3 is 17 amino acids. Trimming removed 0 bases from V and 5 bases from J, with 19 bases in between. Germline V gives CDR1 SGHAT, CDR2 FQNNGV. The CDR3 spells CASSLDPARSGGETQYF. CDR3 coding DNA: TGTGCCAGCAGCTTAGACCCCGCCCGATCAGGCGGTGAGACCCAGTACTTC.

Only a few counts were recorded for this clonotype. The chain links TRBV7-3 to TRBJ2-3; 11 bases agree with TRBD2. This CDR3 spans 18 amino acids. From germline, CDR1 is SGHTA and CDR2 FQGTGA. The trim removed 5 bases at V and 5 bases at J, leaving 15 bases unmatched. The CDR3 sequence is CASSPGLAGPLSGDTQYF. The CDR3, as DNA: TGTGCCAGCAGCCCTGGACTAGCGGGTCCTCTCAGCGGAGATACGCAGTATTTT.

The gene calls are TRBV7-9 and TRBJ1-6; D gene ambiguous. The germline V gene encodes CDR1 SEHNR and CDR2 FQNEAQ (reference sequence). The CDR3 runs 16 residues. Trimming stripped 8 bases from V and 0 bases from J, with 14 bases between. In DNA, the CDR3 is TGTGCCAGCCCAACGTCCAGGAGCTCCTATAATTCACCCCTCCACTTT. Translation: CASPTSRSSYNSPLHF.

This clonotype was observed a handful of times. This chain links TRBV7-2 with TRBJ2-2; perhaps TRBD2 as D (7 bases). The CDR3 runs 13 residues. CDR1 and CDR2 (germline): SGHTA, FQGNSA. Trimming took off 6 bases at V and 6 bases at J, with 11 bases between the two ends. The CDR3: CASRGGASGELFF. The CDR3 coding sequence is TGTGCCAGCAGAGGGGGGGCTTCCGGGGAGCTGTTTTTT.

The chain uses TRBV6-1 and TRBJ1-1; D is ambiguous. The CDR3 contains 16 residues. Germline V gene data show CDR1 as MNHNS and CDR2 as SASEGT. V was pared by 8 bases and J by 1 base, with 20 bases between. The CDR3 is CASHFMATHPNTEAFF. CDR3 sequence (DNA): TGTGCCAGCCACTTTATGGCGACTCACCCGAACACTGAAGCTTTCTTT.

This clonotype came up many times. The J gene is TRBJ2-5, the V gene TRBV29-1; D call uncertain. This CDR3 region has 13 residues. Trimming left V 5 bases short and J 5 bases short, with 15 bases between. CDR1 and CDR2 from the germline V gene are SQVTM and ANQGSEA. The CDR3 region has the DNA TGCAGCGTTAAAGGGCGAGGCATTGAGACCCAGTACTTC. It yields the protein CSVKGRGIETQYF.

This clonotype was counted between two and nine times. The V gene is TRBV27, the J gene TRBJ2-1, with D tentatively TRBD1 (5 bases). Germline loops: CDR1 MNHEY, CDR2 SMNVEV (reference sequence). The V and J ends lost 3 bases and 8 bases respectively, with 11 bases between them. The CDR3 is made up of 13 amino acids. The CDR3 DNA is TGTGCCAGCAGTTTCCTGGGGCCCCATGAGCAGTTCTTC. It codes for CASSFLGPHEQFF.

In this sample, this clonotype turned up a few times. This chain links TRBV6-5 with TRBJ1-2; D call uncertain. The V gene lost 0 bases and the J gene lost 5 bases, with 13 bases spanning the gap. This CDR3 is built from 15 residues. Germline loops: CDR1 MNHEY, CDR2 SVGAGI. CDR3 sequence reads: CASSYSGRNSYGYTF. The CDR3 DNA reads as TGTGCCAGCAGTTACTCGGGCAGGAACAGTTATGGCTACACCTTC.

This clonotype was seen a few times. This chain connects TRBV12-3 or TRBV12-4 to TRBJ2-5, with D perhaps assigned TRBD1 or TRBD2 (5 bases each). CDR3 length: 15 residues. V dropped 3 bases and J dropped 2 bases, with 13 bases sitting between them. This CDR3 reads CASSFLGDLQETQYF. The CDR3 DNA reads TGTGCCAGCAGTTTTTTGGGGGACCTGCAAGAGACCCAGTACTTC.

The chain combines TRBV5-4 with TRBJ1-5, with a weak D call TRBD1 (6 bases). V lost 4 bases, J lost 7 bases, and 18 bases lay in between. The CDR3 totals 15 residues. Germline V CDR1 and CDR2: SGHNT, YYREEE (reference sequence). In nucleotides, the CDR3 is TGTGCCAGCAGCGTGGGCACGGGGGCTGGGCAGCCCCAGCATTTT. Translation: CASSVGTGAGQPQHF.

This clonotype was counted ten times or more. J is TRBJ2-1 and V is TRBV5-1, with 10 bases that match TRBD2. J gave up 0 bases and V 4 bases, and 7 bases lay outside the gene matches. The CDR3 is 17 residues long. The V gene's germline CDR1 is SGHRS and CDR2 YFSETQ. The CDR3 loop is CASSGSSGGSSYNEQFF. DNA of the CDR3: TGCGCCAGCAGCGGTTCTAGCGGGGGAAGCTCCTACAATGAGCAGTTCTTC.

The J gene is TRBJ1-1, the V gene TRBV18; D ambiguous. The V end lost 1 base, the J end lost 4 bases, and 10 bases lay between the germline ends. Looked up from germline, CDR1 is KGHSH and CDR2 is LQKENI. The length of the CDR3 is 14 residues. CDR3 region: CASSPRTEVTEAFF. In DNA form, the CDR3 reads TGTGCCAGCTCACCACGGACCGAAGTCACTGAAGCTTTCTTT.

The sample holds a few counts of this clonotype. The chain combines TRBV29-1 with TRBJ1-1; D unclear. The CDR3 length is 10 residues. V was pared by 6 bases and J by 4 bases, with 6 bases between. Per the germline V gene, CDR1 is SQVTM and CDR2 is ANQGSEA. CDR3 DNA: TGCAGCGTCGCGACCACTGAAGCTTTCTTT. Translation: CSVATTEAFF.